This T cell receptor (beta chain) was sequenced in a study of identifying expanded T cells in peripheral blood. Study-wide findings and caveats: Clone count variance between roughly 2-week samples rose with total template count. Approximately 1.1 clones differed between technical replicates, versus approximately 17 and 20 over time.

Remarks on this clone: The antigen is not known.

During the collection period, no donor immune events like infections were recorded. Using immunoSEQ multiplex PCR, the repertoire was profiled, and TCRdb retains in-frame clones only, with some absent. The sample consists of around 120,000 clones, approximately 86% of them appearing once. Sequenced: blood. The receptor was isolated from a person aged 18 to 75 in good health.

The CDR3: CASSPLGTGNTIYF. CDR3 coding DNA: TGTGCCAGTAGTCCTCTAGGTACTGGAAACACCATATATTTT. The chain has TRBV19 and TRBJ1-3; D is undetermined. Germline V gene data show CDR1 as LNHDA and CDR2 as SQIVND (reference sequence). The CDR3 consists of 14 residues. The V and J ends lost 5 bases and 2 bases respectively, with 10 bases between them. Full variable domain (remainder filled in from reference TRBV19 and TRBJ1-3): DGGITQSPKYLFRKEGQNVTLSCEQNLNHDAMYWYRQDPGQGLRLIYYSQIVNDFQKGDIAEGYSVSREKKESFPLTVTSAQKNPTAFYLCASSPLGTGNTIYFGEGSWLTVV.